The 29 T cell receptor beta chains presented below share a single source sample, sequenced in a study of T cell responses to AZD1222 COVID-19 vaccine. The data were produced by immunoSEQ multiplex PCR, yet TCRdb's version contains in-frame clones alone and is incomplete. The table has over 90,000 clones, more than 70% seen once. The source material was peripheral blood, sampled on day 0 of AZD1222 vaccination. The source is an adult in good health.

This sequence joins TRBV11-2 and TRBJ2-1; the match to TRBD2 covers 7 bases. With V trimmed by 6 bases and J by 5 bases, 10 bases remained unmatched. CDR1 SGHAT and CDR2 FQNNGV come from the germline V gene. The CDR3 contains 15 residues. Written as DNA, the CDR3 is TGTGCCAGCAGGGGGCTAGCGGCAAGGAACAATGAGCAGTTCTTC. Translated: CASRGLAARNNEQFF.

This clone was recorded only once. The chain couples TRBV6-5 to TRBJ1-5, with a possible D match to TRBD1 (5 bases). This CDR3 has 15 amino acids. Trimming removed 2 bases from V and 3 bases from J, with 11 bases in between. Germline lookup yields CDR1 MNHEY and CDR2 SVGAGI. The CDR3 nucleotides read TGTGCCAGCAGTTACGGGCCAGGGTTCAATCAGCCCCAGCATTTT. This sequence encodes CASSYGPGFNQPQHF.

The genes are TRBV3-1 (or the pseudogene TRBV3-2) and TRBJ1-2; the match to TRBD1 covers 9 bases. V dropped 6 bases and J dropped 9; count of bases not matched to a gene: 17. Per the germline V gene, CDR1 is LGHDT and CDR2 is YNNKEL (reference sequence). This CDR3 spans 16 amino acids. This chain's CDR3 is CASSQRRQGQGTCYTF. CDR3 in DNA: TGTGCCAGCAGTCAAAGGAGGCAGGGACAGGGTACTTGCTACACCTTC.

V is TRBV7-9 and J is TRBJ1-1, with D unclear. There are 13 residues in the CDR3. Germline CDR1 and CDR2: SEHNR and FQNEAQ (reference sequence). Trimming stripped 1 base from V and 6 bases from J, with 9 bases between. The CDR3 reads CASSLGVSSEAFF. CDR3 nucleotide sequence: TGTGCCAGCAGCTTAGGGGTTAGCTCTGAAGCTTTCTTT.

The chain recombines TRBV9 with TRBJ2-2; TRBD1 or TRBD2 may be the D gene (5 bases each). V was clipped by 2 bases and J by 0 bases, with 11 bases between them. Germline V gene sequence: CDR1 SGDLS, CDR2 YYNGEE. The CDR3 is 16 residues long. CDR3 in amino acids: CASSVRGDANTGELFF. The DNA of the CDR3 is TGTGCCAGCAGCGTTAGGGGAGATGCGAACACCGGGGAGCTGTTTTTT.

The V gene is TRBV12-3 or TRBV12-4, the J gene TRBJ1-6; possible D gene TRBD1, 5 bases. This CDR3 comprises 13 residues. Trimming took off 11 bases at V and 5 bases at J, with 13 bases between the two ends. CDR3 region: CASRGAHNSPLHF. CDR3 nucleotide sequence: TGTGCCTCTAGAGGGGCGCATAATTCACCCCTCCACTTT.

The chain links TRBV14 to TRBJ1-4; 7 nucleotides line up with TRBD1. CDR3 length: 16 amino acids. Germline values: CDR1 SGHDN, CDR2 FVKESK. Germline trimming cut 4 bases from V and 0 bases from J; bases unmatched to any gene: 5. The CDR3 spells CASSPRTGSTNEKLFF. In DNA form, the CDR3 reads TGTGCCAGCAGCCCCAGGACAGGATCAACTAATGAAAAACTGTTTTTT.

This clone was observed a handful of times. The genes are TRBV2 and TRBJ2-1; 7 bases map to TRBD2. CDR3 size: 15 residues. Germline assignment: CDR1 SNHLY and CDR2 FYNNEI. J gave up 2 bases and V 5 bases, and 6 bases lay outside the gene matches. The CDR3 DNA sequence: TGTGCCAGCAGTAGCCGGGACTACACCTACAATGAGCAGTTCTTC. This translates into CASSSRDYTYNEQFF.

The genes are TRBV12-5 and TRBJ1-1; perhaps TRBD1 as D (5 bases). V lost 6 bases to trimming and J lost 0 bases, with 11 bases between them. CDR3 length: 14 amino acids. Germline-derived CDR1 and CDR2 are LGHNT and FRNRAP. CDR3 DNA: TGTGCTAGTGGCTTAGGGACGTTGAACACTGAAGCTTTCTTT. It translates to CASGLGTLNTEAFF.

The gene calls are TRBV2 and TRBJ1-2; D may be TRBD1 (6 bases). Trimming took off 8 bases at V and 2 bases at J, with 15 bases between the two ends. In germline, CDR1 is SNHLY, CDR2 FYNNEI. This CDR3 is 14 amino acids long. CDR3 amino acids: CASHRDKTNYGYTF. The CDR3 nucleotides are TGTGCCAGCCACAGGGACAAAACAAACTATGGCTACACCTTC. The full variable domain, its missing parts supplied by reference TRBV2 and TRBJ1-2, is EPEVTQTPSHQVTQMGQEVILRCVPISNHLYFYWYRQILGQKVEFLVSFYNNEISEKSEIFDDQFSVERPDGSNFTLKIRSTKLEDSAMYFCASHRDKTNYGYTFGSGTRLTVV.

The V call is TRBV19, the J call TRBJ1-3; no clear D. V was pared by 6 bases and J by 0 bases, with 9 bases between. Per the germline V gene, CDR1 is LNHDA and CDR2 is SQIVND (reference sequence). The CDR3 consists of 14 residues. CDR3 amino acids: CASSALSSGNTIYF. In nucleotides, the CDR3 is TGTGCCAGTAGCGCCTTATCCTCTGGAAACACCATATATTTT.

This clone was seen only once. This sequence joins TRBV25-1 and TRBJ1-2, with 7 bases matching TRBD1. V dropped 5 bases and J dropped 4; count of bases not matched to a gene: 7. CDR1 and CDR2 (germline): MGHDK, SYGVNS. This CDR3 region has 14 residues. DNA of the CDR3: TGTGCCAGCAGTTGGACAGGCCCTGGCTATGGCTACACCTTC. It specifies CASSWTGPGYGYTF.

The V call is TRBV5-6, the J call TRBJ1-2; possible D gene TRBD1, 6 bases. V was trimmed by 6 bases and J by 4 bases, leaving 19 bases between them. Looked up from germline, CDR1 is SGHDT and CDR2 is YYEEEE. This CDR3 has 15 residues. CDR3 DNA sequence: TGTGCCAGCACCGAGCTTGTCCGGGACACCTATGGCTACACCTTC. This gives the protein CASTELVRDTYGYTF.

The chain combines TRBV7-6 with TRBJ2-7; 10 bases line up with TRBD2. The CDR3 spans 14 residues. With 5 bases clipped from V and 6 bases from J, the junction kept 7 bases outside the gene matches. CDR1 is SGHVS, CDR2 FNYEAQ, per germline. CDR3 in DNA: TGTGCCAGCAGCATGGGAGCGGGAGGGTTCGAGCAGTACTTC. This encodes CASSMGAGGFEQYF.

The chain employs TRBV10-1 and TRBJ2-1; tentatively, D is TRBD1 (6 bases). The CDR3 is made up of 14 amino acids. The V gene's germline CDR1 is WNHNN and CDR2 SYGVQD (reference sequence). Trimming cost V 3 bases and J 3 bases, with 9 bases left between them. As DNA, the CDR3 is TGCGCCAGCAGTGACACGGACAGCTACAATGAGCAGTTCTTC. Residues: CASSDTDSYNEQFF.

This clone was picked up one time. This chain connects TRBV6-6 to TRBJ2-6, with D maybe TRBD2 (5 bases). V lost 3 bases and J 4 bases, leaving 10 bases between the germline ends. The CDR3 spans 15 residues. The V gene's germline CDR1 is MNHNY and CDR2 SVGAGI (reference sequence). This CDR3 reads CASSYRDLGANVLTF. The DNA for the CDR3 is TGTGCCAGCAGTTATCGGGATCTAGGGGCCAACGTCCTGACTTTC.

This rearrangement joins TRBV25-1 to TRBJ2-7; possible D gene TRBD2, 6 bases. The V and J ends lost 8 bases and 1 base respectively, with 15 bases between them. Per germline, CDR1 MGHDK and CDR2 SYGVNS. CDR3 length: 14 residues. The CDR3 protein is CASGTTGSSYEQYF. In DNA form, the CDR3 reads TGTGCCAGCGGTACTACCGGGAGTTCCTACGAGCAGTACTTC.

V is TRBV15 and J is TRBJ1-1; no firm D call. This CDR3 has 14 amino acids. The V gene's germline CDR1 is LNHNV and CDR2 YYDKDF (reference sequence). V was trimmed by 0 bases and J by 10 bases, leaving 15 bases between them. In nucleotides, the CDR3 is TGTGCCACCAGCAGAGACGGCAGACTCGGAGGAGCTTTCTTT. It yields the protein CATSRDGRLGGAFF.

The J gene is TRBJ2-5, the V gene TRBV7-9, with 9 bases that match TRBD2. CDR1 is SEHNR, CDR2 FQNEAQ, per germline (reference sequence). V shed 0 bases, J shed 7 bases, and the junction held 6 bases outside the gene matches. CDR3 size: 15 residues. The DNA for the CDR3 is TGTGCCAGCAGCTTAGCCAAGGGACTAGCAGGGACCCAGTACTTC. This translates into CASSLAKGLAGTQYF.

V is TRBV24-1 and J is TRBJ1-1; D is undetermined. V was shortened by 6 bases and J by 5 bases, with 12 bases between the two germline ends. This CDR3 contains 13 residues. Germline V gene lookup returns CDR1 KGHDR and CDR2 SFDVKD. The CDR3 coding sequence is TGTGCCACCAGTCGGGGTTTGGGAACTGAAGCTTTCTTT. This translates into CATSRGLGTEAFF.

The chain joins TRBV19 to TRBJ1-1; the D gene is possibly TRBD1 (5 bases). CDR1 and CDR2 from the germline V gene are LNHDA and SQIVND (reference sequence). CDR3 size: 16 residues. Between the trimmed V and J ends, which lost 1 base and 6 bases, there was a span of 18 bases. For the CDR3, the DNA is TGTGCCAGTAGTATAGGTATTTGGGGGGACTCTTCTGAAGCTTTCTTT. Its protein product is CASSIGIWGDSSEAFF.

This chain links TRBV5-1 with TRBJ2-5; the match to TRBD2 covers 12 bases. The germline V gene encodes CDR1 SGHRS and CDR2 YFSETQ. The J segment lost 4 bases and the V segment lost 2 bases, leaving 6 bases of the junction unmatched. This CDR3 is 16 amino acids long. The CDR3 is CASSFSLTSGRETQYF. CDR3 sequence (DNA): TGCGCCAGCAGCTTCTCATTGACTAGCGGGAGAGAGACCCAGTACTTC.

The rearrangement joins TRBV4-3 to TRBJ1-3, with D maybe TRBD1 (6 bases). V gave up 5 bases and J gave up 1 base, with 12 bases separating them. This CDR3 is built from 15 residues. The germline CDR1 and CDR2 sequences are LGHNA and YSLEER. The CDR3 here is CASSYSGQSGNTIYF. DNA for the CDR3: TGCGCCAGCAGCTACTCCGGACAGTCTGGAAACACCATATATTTT.

This clone was observed a few times. The CDR3 reads CASSWGTSLAQETQYF. The CDR3 bases are TGCGCCAGCAGCTGGGGGACTAGCCTCGCCCAAGAGACCCAGTACTTC. The chain carries TRBV5-1 and TRBJ2-5; 9 bases map to TRBD2. In germline, CDR1 is SGHRS, CDR2 YFSETQ. The CDR3 runs 16 residues. Unmatched junction bases numbered 7, after V lost 3 bases and J lost 1 base.

This clone was seen a few times. The chain links TRBV3-1 (or the pseudogene TRBV3-2) to TRBJ1-6; no firm D call. The germline V and J ends were trimmed by 1 base and 17 bases, with 9 bases remaining between them. The CDR3 has 11 residues. The germline CDR1 and CDR2 sequences are LGHDT and YNNKEL (reference sequence). The CDR3 region has the DNA TGTGCCAGCAGCCAAGGGGTTCGGTTCCACTTT. Translating gives CASSQGVRFHF.

This chain connects TRBV18 to TRBJ2-7; 8 bases agree with TRBD2. CDR3 size: 14 residues. Trimming cost V 3 bases and J 4 bases; bases outside gene matches: 5. Germline V CDR1 and CDR2: KGHSH, LQKENI. CDR3 bases: TGTGCCAGCTCACCCGGGAGGGGGGGGTACGAGCAGTACGTC. Its protein product is CASSPGRGGYEQYV.

The chain carries TRBV6-1 and TRBJ1-1; 7 nucleotides line up with TRBD1. V gave up 8 bases and J gave up 10 bases; unmatched junction bases: 7. Germline CDR1 MNHNS, CDR2 SASEGT. CDR3 length: 11 residues. The CDR3: CASQGEIVAFF. As DNA, the CDR3 is TGTGCCAGCCAGGGGGAGATCGTAGCTTTCTTT.

The table lists this clone with many counts. The chain carries TRBV27 and TRBJ2-5; 7 bases are a match to TRBD2. With 8 bases clipped from V and 7 bases from J, the junction kept 4 bases outside the gene matches. Per germline, CDR1 MNHEY and CDR2 SMNVEV (reference sequence). The CDR3 is 11 residues long. This chain's CDR3 is CASGGVGTQYF. The DNA of the CDR3 is TGTGCCAGCGGGGGGGTAGGGACCCAGTACTTC.

The gene calls are TRBV27 and TRBJ1-1; 7 nucleotides agree with TRBD1. V lost 8 bases and J lost 1; bases outside the gene matches: 4. The germline gives CDR1 MNHEY, CDR2 SMNVEV (reference sequence). CDR3 length: 13 amino acids. The CDR3 DNA is TGTGCCAGCCGGGGACAGACGAACACTGAAGCTTTCTTT. It yields the protein CASRGQTNTEAFF.